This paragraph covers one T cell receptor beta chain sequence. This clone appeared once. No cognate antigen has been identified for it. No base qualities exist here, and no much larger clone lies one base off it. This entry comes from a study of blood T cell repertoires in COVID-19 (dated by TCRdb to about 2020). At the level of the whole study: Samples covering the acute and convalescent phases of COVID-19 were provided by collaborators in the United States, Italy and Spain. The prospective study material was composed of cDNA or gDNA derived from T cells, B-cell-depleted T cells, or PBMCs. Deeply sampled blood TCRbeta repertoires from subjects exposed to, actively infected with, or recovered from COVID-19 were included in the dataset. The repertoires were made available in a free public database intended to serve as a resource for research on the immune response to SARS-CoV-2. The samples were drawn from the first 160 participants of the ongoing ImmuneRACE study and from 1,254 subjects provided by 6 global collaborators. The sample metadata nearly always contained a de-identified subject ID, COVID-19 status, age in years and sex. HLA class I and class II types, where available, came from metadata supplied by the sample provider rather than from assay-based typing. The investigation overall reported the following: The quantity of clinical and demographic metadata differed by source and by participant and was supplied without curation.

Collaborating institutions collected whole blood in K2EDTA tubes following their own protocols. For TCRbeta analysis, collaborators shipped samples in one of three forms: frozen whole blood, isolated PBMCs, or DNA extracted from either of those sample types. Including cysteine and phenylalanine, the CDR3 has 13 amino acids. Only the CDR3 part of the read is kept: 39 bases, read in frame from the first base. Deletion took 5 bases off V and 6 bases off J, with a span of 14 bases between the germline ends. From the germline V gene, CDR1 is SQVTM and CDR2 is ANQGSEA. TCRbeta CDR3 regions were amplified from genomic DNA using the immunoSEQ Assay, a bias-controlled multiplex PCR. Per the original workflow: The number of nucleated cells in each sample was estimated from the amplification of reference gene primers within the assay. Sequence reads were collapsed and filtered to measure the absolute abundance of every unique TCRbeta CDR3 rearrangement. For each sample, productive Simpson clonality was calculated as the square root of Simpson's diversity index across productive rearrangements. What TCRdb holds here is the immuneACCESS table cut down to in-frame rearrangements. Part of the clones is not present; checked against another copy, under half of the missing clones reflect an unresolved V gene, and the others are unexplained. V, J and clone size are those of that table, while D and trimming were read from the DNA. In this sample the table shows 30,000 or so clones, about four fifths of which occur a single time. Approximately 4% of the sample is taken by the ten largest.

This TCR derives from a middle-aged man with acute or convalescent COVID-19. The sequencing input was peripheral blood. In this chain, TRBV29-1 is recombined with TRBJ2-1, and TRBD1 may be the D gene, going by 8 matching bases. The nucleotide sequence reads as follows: TGCAGCGTTAGTTACAGGGGGGGCAATGAGCAGTTCTTC. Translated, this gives CSVSYRGGNEQFF.